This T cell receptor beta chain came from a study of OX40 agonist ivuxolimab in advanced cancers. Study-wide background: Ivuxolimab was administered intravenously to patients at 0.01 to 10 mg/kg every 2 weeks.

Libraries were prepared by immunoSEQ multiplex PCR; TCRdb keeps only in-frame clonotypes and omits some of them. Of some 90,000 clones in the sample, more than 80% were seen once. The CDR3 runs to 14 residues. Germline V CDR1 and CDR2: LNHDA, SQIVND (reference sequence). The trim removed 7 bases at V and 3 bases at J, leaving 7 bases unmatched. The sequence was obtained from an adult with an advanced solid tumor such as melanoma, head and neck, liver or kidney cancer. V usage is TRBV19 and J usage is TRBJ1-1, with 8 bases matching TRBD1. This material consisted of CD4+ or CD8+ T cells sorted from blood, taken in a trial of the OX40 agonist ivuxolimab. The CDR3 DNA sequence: TGTGCCAGTAATCGGGACAGGCAGGACACTGAAGCTTTCTTT. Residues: CASNRDRQDTEAFF.